The T cell receptor (beta chain) under discussion was sequenced for a study of shared clonotypes between healthy human individuals. Measured with immunoSEQ multiplex PCR; TCRdb has only the in-frame clones, and not every one. The table lists about 2.3 million clones, just under 95% of them singletons. The TCR comes from a man between 18 and 35 years old in good health. Some clones in this sample may be carry-over from other donors' samples. Sequences were obtained from naive CD4+ T cells from PBMCs. Subset specified: CD45RA+ positively selected.

CDR3 bases: TGTGCCAGCAGCGGGACAGGCAACTCTGGAAACACCATATATTTT. Translation gives CASSGTGNSGNTIYF. V usage is TRBV5-6 and J usage is TRBJ1-3, with 8 bases lining up with TRBD1. J was trimmed by 0 bases and V by 4 bases; bases with no gene match: 3. CDR3 size: 15 residues. Germline values: CDR1 SGHDT, CDR2 YYEEEE. Full variable domain (outside the CDR3, taken from reference TRBV5-6 and TRBJ1-3): DAGVTQSPTHLIKTRGQQVTLRCSPKSGHDTVSWYQQALGQGPQFIFQYYEEEERQRGNFPDRFSGHQFPNYSSELNVNALLLGDSALYLCASSGTGNSGNTIYFGEGSWLTVV.